The source of this T cell receptor beta chain is a study of beta chain features in type 1 diabetes. Study-level findings and limits: Shortening that was moderate but significant affected the TCRB CDR3s of Type 1 diabetes patients in all four CD4+ subsets.

The CDR3 has 11 residues. V was trimmed by 4 bases and J by 5 bases, leaving 8 bases between them. Looked up from germline, CDR1 is SQVTM and CDR2 is ANQGSEA. Reverse transcribing all isolated RNA meant expressed TCRB transcripts were sequenced. TCRdb's copy holds only in-frame clones and misses some; the assay was immunoSEQ multiplex PCR. Seen here are 250,000 to 300,000 clones, around 25% observed once, and the top ten hold roughly 0.011%. This clone showed up just a few times. Its antigen is not known. The chain combines TRBV29-1 with TRBJ1-2; D might be TRBD1 (6 bases). This TCR derives from a woman aged 25 to 39 with type 1 diabetes. Material for sequencing was naive CD4+ T cells from blood. CDR3 sequence reads: CSVGQEYGYTF. The CDR3, as DNA: TGCAGCGTTGGACAGGAATATGGCTACACCTTC.